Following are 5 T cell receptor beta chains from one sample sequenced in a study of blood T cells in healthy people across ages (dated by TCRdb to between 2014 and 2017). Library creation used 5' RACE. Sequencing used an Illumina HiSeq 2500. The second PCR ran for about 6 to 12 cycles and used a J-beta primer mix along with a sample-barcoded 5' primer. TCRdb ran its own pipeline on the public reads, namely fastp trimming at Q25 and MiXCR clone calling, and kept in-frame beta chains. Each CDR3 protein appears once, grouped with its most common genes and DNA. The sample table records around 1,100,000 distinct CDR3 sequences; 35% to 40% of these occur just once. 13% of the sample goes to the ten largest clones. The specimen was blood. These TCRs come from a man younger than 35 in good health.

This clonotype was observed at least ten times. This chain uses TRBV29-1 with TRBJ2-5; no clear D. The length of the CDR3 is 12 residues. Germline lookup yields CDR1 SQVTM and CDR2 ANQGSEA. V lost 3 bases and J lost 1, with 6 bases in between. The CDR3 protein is CSVDPVQETQYF. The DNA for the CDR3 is TGCAGCGTTGATCCAGTCCAAGAGACCCAGTACTTC.

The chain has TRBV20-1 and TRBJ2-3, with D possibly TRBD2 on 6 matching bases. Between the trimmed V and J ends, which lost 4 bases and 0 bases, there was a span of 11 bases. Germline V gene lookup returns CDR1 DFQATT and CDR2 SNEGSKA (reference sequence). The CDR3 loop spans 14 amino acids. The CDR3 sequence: CSAIGLPSTDTQYF. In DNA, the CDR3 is TGCAGTGCTATCGGACTACCGAGCACAGATACGCAGTATTTT.

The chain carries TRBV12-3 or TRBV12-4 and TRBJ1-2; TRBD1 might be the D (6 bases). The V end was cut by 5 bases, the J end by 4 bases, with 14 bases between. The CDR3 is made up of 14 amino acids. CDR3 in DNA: TGTGCCAGCAGTGCCCATGGGGGCGCCTATGGCTACACCTTC. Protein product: CASSAHGGAYGYTF.

The CDR3: CAISERDRGNSPLHF. The CDR3 nucleotides read TGTGCCATCAGTGAAAGGGACAGGGGTAATTCACCCCTCCACTTT. The chain joins TRBV10-3 to TRBJ1-6, with 10 bases fitting TRBD1. V shed 3 bases and J 6 bases; nucleotides not matched to a gene: 2. The CDR3 has 15 amino acids. Germline V gene data show CDR1 as ENHRY and CDR2 as SYGVKD.

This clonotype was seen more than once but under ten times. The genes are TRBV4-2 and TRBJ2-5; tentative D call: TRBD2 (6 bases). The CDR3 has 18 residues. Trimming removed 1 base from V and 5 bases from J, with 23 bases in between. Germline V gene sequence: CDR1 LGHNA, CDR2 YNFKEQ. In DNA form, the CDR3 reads TGTGCCAGCAGCCAAGCGACCCCCGGGACTTTCTCGATCGAGACCCAGTACTTC. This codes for CASSQATPGTFSIETQYF.